Sequencing of this TCR beta chain was carried out in a study of blood T cells in healthy people across ages (dated by TCRdb to between 2015 and 2016). For the wider study: Template switching captured roughly one uniquely barcoded TCR beta cDNA molecule per two T cells in model experiments. Using deep sequencing normalized with unique cDNA molecular identifiers, the study measured how TCR beta repertoire diversity changes with age. Donors were grouped into four age groups: young (average 16 years), middle-aged (roughly 38), aged (about 60) and long-lived (approximately 81). To avoid experimental bias, donors of different ages were spread randomly across the sequencing lanes. The study analyzed two additional independent replicas of 1 million unique cDNA reads from the same blood draw for two donors, one aged 18 to 29 and one aged 80 or older.

V gives up 2 bases and J gives up 4 bases, and the segment between their germline ends measures 11 bases. The CDR3 has 14 amino acids, counting the end cysteine and phenylalanine. This entry keeps only the CDR3 DNA: 42 bases, framed from base 1. Library preparation was by 5' RACE. The data were produced on an Illumina HiSeq 2500. A second PCR of 7 to 11 cycles was performed with a sample-barcoded 5' primer and a J-beta primer mix. A template-switch 5' adaptor carrying 12 random nucleotides introduced a unique molecular identifier onto each TCR beta cDNA molecule. Each sample yielded at least 3 million CDR3-containing paired-end reads. All of the RNA was converted into first-strand cDNA using the Mint cDNA synthesis kit, with a TRBC-specific oligonucleotide serving as the primer. Following uracil-DNA glycosylase treatment, all cDNA underwent a first 18-cycle PCR with the universal primers M1SS and BC2_uni_R. On the study's bioinformatics: Normalization of each sample was performed by random selection of 1 million high-quality reads, each carrying a distinct molecular identifier. Reads with shared molecular identifiers were discarded instead of being binned into consensus sequences. MiTCR, with a Q25 quality threshold and the strictest error-elimination algorithm, was used for CDR3 identification, clonotype clustering and error correction. A nonparametric unseen species model with Euler transformation was used to estimate lower-bound total TCR beta diversity. Through fastp at Q25 and MiXCR, TCRdb rebuilt clones from the public reads, retaining in-frame beta chains. Rows merge per CDR3 protein into single entries with the most common DNA and genes. What appears here as the V and J calls and clone size reflects TCRdb's work, not the paper's. This sample has more than 800,000 distinct CDR3 sequences in its table, and 29% of those were observed once. Together, the top ten hold roughly 17% of the sample.

The approximately 39 donors, aged roughly 6 to 100 years, were systemically healthy Caucasian individuals from Russia. Approximately 10 milliliters of peripheral blood were collected from each donor into EDTA-treated Vacutainer tubes. Ficoll-Paque density-gradient centrifugation was used to isolate PBMCs, with at least 6 million per sample. Trizol reagent was used to extract total RNA from the PBMCs, yielding at least 6 micrograms per sample. The percentages of naive CD45RAhigh/CD27high T cells were determined by flow cytometry on a PBMC aliquot from every donor. What the authors observed across the whole study: Compared with the aged group, the long-lived group had more naive CD4+ T cells, fewer expanded clones and increased TCR diversity, a pattern suggesting age selection. As age increased, observed TCR beta diversity per million T cells dropped in a roughly linear way, and a significant reduction was already evident by age about 40. Because profiling used bulk unsorted PBMCs, naive and antigen-experienced compartments could not be compared conclusively. Estimates of total diversity based on one million sequenced T cells were regarded as lower bounds and as underestimates. A strong correlation was found between observed TCR beta diversity and the percentage of naive T cells measured by flow cytometry. Donor CMV infection status was unknown, potentially confounding age-related changes in expanded clonotypes.

The sample holds a few counts of this clonotype. Its antigen is unknown. With a much larger clone just one base away, this may be a read error. Sequencing was performed on blood. The sequence joins TRBV12-3 or TRBV12-4 to TRBJ1-2; the D gene is perhaps TRBD1, on 5 matching bases. The receptor comes from a woman of 80 years or more in good health. The CDR3 has the sequence CASSLIQGSYGYTF. At the DNA level, the sequence is TGTGCCAGCAGTTTAATTCAGGGTTCCTATGGCTACACCTTC.